This T cell receptor beta chain came from a study of blood T cell repertoires in COVID-19. On the study more broadly: PBMCs, B-cell-depleted T cells, or T cells were the source of the cDNA or gDNA that made up the material.

Methods used by the authors: Amplification with reference gene primers provided the estimates of nucleated cell counts. TCRdb's table, derived via immunoSEQ multiplex PCR, lists solely in-frame clones and lacks some. V, J and clone size derive from that table, while D and trimming were established from the DNA sequence. The data contain about 110,000 clones, approximately 88% of them seen just once; the ten biggest clones take up 2.4%. The receptor was isolated from a human donor in a cohort sampled during active COVID-19. The sequencing sample was made of peripheral blood.

CDR3 loop: CASRPRGGDTGELFF. DNA for the CDR3: TGTGCCAGCAGACCACGGGGGGGAGACACCGGGGAGCTGTTTTTT. V is TRBV5-4 and J is TRBJ2-2, with 8 positions matching TRBD2. V trimming: 5 bases; J trimming: 3 bases; junction bases outside the gene matches: 6. The germline V gene encodes CDR1 SGHNT and CDR2 YYREEE (reference sequence). The length of the CDR3 is 15 residues.